The 30 T cell receptor beta chains presented below share a single source sample, sequenced in a study of shared clonotypes between healthy human individuals. Terminally differentiated effector memory CD45RA+ cells were excluded by CCR7 positive selection of CD45RO-negative cells. TCRdb's table, derived via immunoSEQ multiplex PCR, lists solely in-frame clones and lacks some. This sample has about 2.1 million clones; more than 85% occur once, and the top ten carry roughly 1.8%. The sample was naive CD8+ T cells from PBMCs. The source is a man between 18 and 29 years old in good health. Some clones in this sample may be carry-over from other donors' samples.

This rearrangement joins TRBV5-1 to TRBJ2-1; 12 bases fit TRBD2. Per the germline V gene, CDR1 is SGHRS and CDR2 is YFSETQ. The CDR3 length is 15 residues. V was pared by 4 bases and J by 10 bases, with 9 bases of the junction left unmatched. The CDR3 region has the DNA TGCGCCAGCAGCCTAAGACTAGCGGGAGTGAAGGAGCAGTTCTTC. Translating it yields CASSLRLAGVKEQFF.

The chain couples TRBV4-2 to TRBJ2-7; no clear D gene. The V and J ends lost 1 base and 2 bases respectively, with 12 bases between them. The CDR3 is made up of 15 amino acids. In germline, CDR1 is LGHNA, CDR2 YNFKEQ. CDR3 DNA: TGTGCCAGCAGCCAAGGAGTGGGGTCCCCCTACGAGCAGTACTTC. This sequence encodes CASSQGVGSPYEQYF.

V usage is TRBV5-4 and J usage is TRBJ2-2; D is uncertain. In germline, CDR1 is SGHNT, CDR2 YYREEE (reference sequence). This CDR3 has 16 residues. Trimming took off 3 bases at V and 1 base at J, with 13 bases between the two ends. The CDR3 DNA is TGTGCCAGCAGCTCCGGACCCACCCAGAACACCGGGGAGCTGTTTTTT. Protein: CASSSGPTQNTGELFF. Full variable domain (outside the CDR3, taken from reference TRBV5-4 and TRBJ2-2): ETGVTQSPTHLIKTRGQQVTLRCSSQSGHNTVSWYQQALGQGPQFIFQYYREEENGRGNFPPRFSGLQFPNYSSELNVNALELDDSALYLCASSSGPTQNTGELFFGEGSRLTVL.

V is TRBV13 and J is TRBJ2-1; 14 bases map to TRBD2. Germline assignment: CDR1 PRHDT and CDR2 FYEKMQ (reference sequence). V shed 4 bases and J 8 bases; nucleotides not matched to a gene: 4. The CDR3 covers 15 residues. CDR3 in DNA: TGTGCCAGCAGCTCCGGGACTAGCGGGAGCCATGAGCAGTTCTTC. It translates to CASSSGTSGSHEQFF.

A remark on this clone: Additional DNA sequences in this sample encode the identical CDR3. This rearrangement joins TRBV7-3 to TRBJ2-1; D is unresolved. This CDR3 contains 13 residues. V lost 5 bases and J lost 2, with 7 bases in between. Germline V gives CDR1 SGHTA, CDR2 FQGTGA. The CDR3 sequence is CASSLRAYNEQFF. CDR3 nucleotide sequence: TGTGCCAGCAGCCTCCGGGCCTACAATGAGCAGTTCTTC.

The chain links TRBV21-1 to TRBJ2-2; TRBD2 was called by the table and not checked on the DNA. TRBV21-1 is termed a pseudogene. The CDR3 is 17 amino acids. The CDR3: CATPRASGSVLGGELFF. Here the CDR3 DNA reads TGTGCCACCCCCCGGGCTAGCGGGAGTGTCCTCGGCGGGGAGCTGTTTTTT.

This clone has a handful of counts. The rearrangement joins TRBV6-5 to TRBJ2-1, with 7 positions matching TRBD2. V trimming: 0 bases; J trimming: 4 bases; junction bases outside the gene matches: 6. This CDR3 spans 16 amino acids. Germline V gene lookup returns CDR1 MNHEY and CDR2 SVGAGI. The CDR3 DNA is TGTGCCAGCAGTTACTCGGCGGGAGTGAGGTACAATGAGCAGTTCTTC. This sequence encodes CASSYSAGVRYNEQFF.

The rearrangement joins TRBV5-6 to TRBJ2-2; 12 nucleotides line up with TRBD1. V lost 1 base and J lost 5; bases outside the gene matches: 3. CDR3 length equals 16 residues. CDR1 is SGHDT, CDR2 YYEEEE, per germline. In nucleotides, the CDR3 is TGTGCCAGCAGCTTGAGGGACAGGGGGCGGACCGGGGAGCTGTTTTTT. Residues: CASSLRDRGRTGELFF.

The sample holds one count of this clone. This sequence joins TRBV7-8 and TRBJ1-1, with unresolved D. Germline values: CDR1 SGHVS, CDR2 FQNEAQ. This CDR3 has 14 amino acids. V was clipped by 5 bases and J by 3 bases, with 13 bases between them. The CDR3 bases are TGTGCCAGCAGCCCACAACCCGGGGACACTGAAGCTTTCTTT. Encoded protein: CASSPQPGDTEAFF.

The chain links TRBV25-1 to TRBJ2-5; TRBD2 aligns across 8 bases. The end of the DNA fits TRBJ2-7 better, so the J call may be wrong. The CDR3 loop spans 11 amino acids. Germline values: CDR1 MGHDK, CDR2 SYGVNS. DNA of the CDR3: TGTGCCAGCATGGCGGGAGGCGAGCAGTACTTC. Residues: CASMAGGEQYF.

The genes are TRBV2 and TRBJ2-7; D remains ambiguous. With 5 bases removed from V and 3 bases from J, the gap between germline ends came to 17 bases. CDR1 is SNHLY and CDR2 is FYNNEI in the germline V gene. The CDR3 is 15 residues long. CDR3 bases: TGTGCCAGCAGTCCACCCAGAACAGATAACTACGAGCAGTACTTC. Amino acid sequence: CASSPPRTDNYEQYF.

The V gene is TRBV7-8, the J gene TRBJ2-7; D remains ambiguous. The CDR3 has 14 residues. Per germline, CDR1 SGHVS and CDR2 FQNEAQ. V was cut by 5 bases and J by 5 bases, with 16 bases left in between. The CDR3 sequence: CASSQTQILHEQYF. CDR3 in DNA: TGTGCCAGCAGCCAGACGCAGATACTCCACGAGCAGTACTTC.

In regard to this clone: This same CDR3 is encoded by further DNA sequences in the sample. The J gene is TRBJ2-2, the V gene TRBV6-5; D not resolved. This CDR3 is built from 11 residues. The ends were cut back, 5 bases at V and 5 bases at J, with 3 bases in the middle. The germline V gene encodes CDR1 MNHEY and CDR2 SVGAGI. The CDR3 spells CASSLTGELFF. The CDR3 DNA is TGTGCCAGCAGTCTTACCGGGGAGCTGTTTTTT.

V gene TRBV5-6 combines with J gene TRBJ2-1; no firm D call. The CDR3 has 14 residues. The germline gives CDR1 SGHDT, CDR2 YYEEEE. The ends were cut back, 1 base at V and 10 bases at J, with 15 bases in the middle. CDR3 region: CASSLSSHDSEQFF. The CDR3 DNA reads TGTGCCAGCAGCTTGTCCTCCCACGACTCAGAGCAGTTCTTC.

The chain combines TRBV11-3 with TRBJ2-1, with 8 bases matching TRBD2. V trimming: 1 base; J trimming: 6 bases; junction bases outside the gene matches: 2. The CDR3 consists of 14 residues. Germline CDR1 is SGHNT and CDR2 is YENEEA. The CDR3 here is CASSLGTSPNEQFF. CDR3 bases: TGTGCCAGCAGCTTAGGGACTAGCCCCAATGAGCAGTTCTTC.

Notes on this clone: This same CDR3 is encoded by further DNA sequences in the sample. V is TRBV29-1 and J is TRBJ2-7; possible D gene TRBD2, 5 bases. CDR1 and CDR2 (germline): SQVTM, ANQGSEA. The V end lost 4 bases, the J end lost 3 bases, and 13 bases lay between the germline ends. There are 13 residues in the CDR3. CDR3 loop: CSVAGGDHYEQYF. The CDR3 DNA is TGCAGCGTTGCAGGAGGCGACCACTACGAGCAGTACTTC.

V usage is TRBV30 and J usage is TRBJ2-7; a weak D match, TRBD2 (6 bases). In germline, CDR1 is GTSNPN, CDR2 SVGIG (reference sequence). The ends were cut back, 7 bases at V and 3 bases at J, with 10 bases in the middle. The CDR3 is 11 amino acids. CDR3: CALTTSYEQYF. The CDR3 nucleotides read TGTGCCTTAACGACTAGCTACGAGCAGTACTTC.

V is TRBV28 and J is TRBJ1-5; D call uncertain. The germline V and J ends were trimmed by 1 base and 3 bases, with 7 bases remaining between them. CDR3 size: 14 residues. Per the germline V gene, CDR1 is MDHEN and CDR2 is SYDVKM. CDR3 sequence reads: CASSLSGNNQPQHF. The CDR3 bases are TGTGCCAGCAGTTTATCCGGTAACAATCAGCCCCAGCATTTT.

This sequence joins TRBV28 and TRBJ1-4; a weak D match, TRBD1 (5 bases). The CDR3 runs to 15 residues. The germline CDR1 and CDR2 sequences are MDHEN and SYDVKM. Trimming pared 2 bases from V and 4 bases from J, leaving 11 bases between. The CDR3 coding sequence is TGTGCCAGCAGTTTAGGAGCAGGGCATAATGAAAAACTGTTTTTT. Translating gives CASSLGAGHNEKLFF.

J is TRBJ2-7 and V is TRBV2; tentative D call: TRBD2 (7 bases). Germline CDR1 reads SNHLY; CDR2 reads FYNNEI. The CDR3 contains 13 residues. V gave up 9 bases and J gave up 0 bases, with 12 bases separating them. The CDR3: CARGGAFSYEQYF. In nucleotides, the CDR3 is TGTGCCAGAGGGGGGGCCTTCTCCTACGAGCAGTACTTC.

For this clone: This CDR3 is also generated by other DNA sequences in the sample. The CDR3, as DNA: TGTGCCAGCAGCGGTGGGGGTTACGAGCAGTACTTC. Protein product: CASSGGGYEQYF. The rearrangement joins TRBV9 to TRBJ2-7, with D perhaps matching TRBD1 or TRBD2 (5 bases each). Per the germline V gene, CDR1 is SGDLS and CDR2 is YYNGEE. This CDR3 region has 12 residues. The V end lost 3 bases, the J end lost 4 bases, and 8 bases lay between the germline ends.

About this clone itself: This specimen includes other DNA sequences encoding the same CDR3. The rearrangement joins TRBV30 to TRBJ2-2; unclear D gene. The germline V gene has CDR1 GTSNPN and CDR2 SVGIG (reference sequence). Trimming pared 0 bases from V and 2 bases from J, leaving 4 bases between. This CDR3 has 13 residues. This CDR3 reads CAWSVSNTGELFF. The DNA for the CDR3 is TGTGCCTGGAGTGTGTCCAACACCGGGGAGCTGTTTTTT.

In this sample, this clone turned up once. The rearrangement joins TRBV28 to TRBJ1-3; 9 positions match TRBD1. This CDR3 has 15 residues. J gave up 4 bases and V 3 bases, and 4 bases lay outside the gene matches. Germline V gene sequence: CDR1 MDHEN, CDR2 SYDVKM. This CDR3 reads CASSFHRGRGNTIYF. CDR3 bases: TGTGCCAGCAGTTTCCACAGGGGGCGCGGAAACACCATATATTTT.

The chain is built from TRBV18 and TRBJ2-7; a weak D match, TRBD1 (5 bases). Trimming shortened V by 6 bases and J by 2 bases, and 11 bases separated the two germline ends. Germline V gives CDR1 KGHSH, CDR2 LQKENI. The CDR3 is made up of 13 amino acids. The CDR3 is CASSSQDTYEQYF. Here the CDR3 DNA reads TGTGCCAGCTCGTCACAGGACACCTACGAGCAGTACTTC.

The genes are TRBV30 and TRBJ1-2; weak D call: TRBD1 (5 bases). The CDR3 loop spans 12 amino acids. Germline assignment: CDR1 GTSNPN and CDR2 SVGIG (reference sequence). Here the CDR3 reads CAAGEDAYGYTF. The CDR3 bases are TGTGCAGCGGGGGAGGACGCCTATGGCTACACCTTC.

The V and J genes are TRBV19 and TRBJ2-7; tentatively, D is TRBD1 (6 bases). The V end was cut by 5 bases, the J end by 6 bases, with 17 bases between. The CDR3 totals 14 residues. Germline-derived CDR1 and CDR2 are LNHDA and SQIVND (reference sequence). The DNA of the CDR3 is TGTGCCAGTAGTCAGACAGGCGCACTACTCGAGCAGTACTTC. It codes for CASSQTGALLEQYF. The entire variable domain, with the rest obtained from reference TRBV19 and TRBJ2-7, is as follows: DGGITQSPKYLFRKEGQNVTLSCEQNLNHDAMYWYRQDPGQGLRLIYYSQIVNDFQKGDIAEGYSVSREKKESFPLTVTSAQKNPTAFYLCASSQTGALLEQYFGPGTRLTVT.

The chain uses TRBV28 and TRBJ2-3; 8 nucleotides align to TRBD2. Unmatched junction bases numbered 14, after V lost 4 bases and J lost 5 bases. Germline-derived CDR1 and CDR2 are MDHEN and SYDVKM. This CDR3 region has 17 residues. The CDR3 bases are TGTGCCAGCAGTTCCTCCAGGGAAGCGGGAGCAGTAGATACGCAGTATTTT. Translating gives CASSSSREAGAVDTQYF.

This chain joins TRBV2 and TRBJ2-1; D might be TRBD2 (6 bases). Deletions cut 2 bases from V and 6 bases from J, with 8 bases between. Per the germline V gene, CDR1 is SNHLY and CDR2 is FYNNEI. The CDR3 spans 13 residues. This CDR3 reads CASSETSPNEQFF. The CDR3 nucleotides are TGTGCCAGCAGTGAAACTAGCCCCAATGAGCAGTTCTTC. The variable domain in full, with the rest retrieved from reference TRBV2 and TRBJ2-1, is EPEVTQTPSHQVTQMGQEVILRCVPISNHLYFYWYRQILGQKVEFLVSFYNNEISEKSEIFDDQFSVERPDGSNFTLKIRSTKLEDSAMYFCASSETSPNEQFFGPGTRLTVL.

The rearrangement joins TRBV28 to TRBJ2-3; 11 bases line up with TRBD2. The CDR3 runs to 16 residues. The J segment lost 2 bases and the V segment lost 5 bases, leaving 6 bases of the junction unmatched. In germline, CDR1 is MDHEN, CDR2 SYDVKM. The CDR3: CASSPMTSGNTDTQYF. The CDR3 DNA sequence: TGTGCCAGCAGTCCGATGACTAGCGGGAACACAGATACGCAGTATTTT.

The V gene is TRBV5-1, the J gene TRBJ2-7, with no clear D. CDR1 is SGHRS and CDR2 is YFSETQ in the germline V gene. Trimming shortened V by 3 bases and J by 1 base, and 11 bases separated the two germline ends. The CDR3 is 14 amino acids. DNA for the CDR3: TGCGCCAGCAGCTCGACGACACCTTCCTACGAGCAGTACTTC. Its protein product is CASSSTTPSYEQYF.